The sample holds a few counts of the clone carrying this TCR beta chain. Its antigen is unknown. Deletions cut 2 bases from V and 1 base from J, with 9 bases between. The germline gives CDR1 SGDLS, CDR2 YYNGEE. The length of the CDR3 is 14 residues. This sample was included in a study of STAT3 mutations in large granular lymphocyte leukemia. Study information: More than half of T-LGLL patients received immunosuppressive therapy.

The study's findings and limits: Differing intervals and regimens complicate linking therapy response to clone burden. Every T-cell large granular lymphocyte leukemia patient had at least one immunodominant TCR beta clonotype.

The data were produced by immunoSEQ multiplex PCR, yet TCRdb's version contains in-frame clones alone and is incomplete. The sample holds some 15,000 clones, over 70% seen once. Input material: peripheral blood mononuclear cells. The TCR sequence derives from a man aged 55 to 70 with T-cell large granular lymphocyte leukemia. Some clones in this sample may be carry-over from other donors' samples. The J gene is TRBJ1-1, the V gene TRBV9; D is possibly TRBD1 (5 bases). CDR3 in DNA: TGTGCCAGCAGCGTTGTGGACACGAACACTGAAGCTTTCTTT. This translates into CASSVVDTNTEAFF. The variable domain in full, completed from reference TRBV9 and TRBJ1-1, reads DSGVTQTPKHLITATGQRVTLRCSPRSGDLSVYWYQQSLDQGLQFLIQYYNGEERAKGNILERFSAQQFPDLHSELNLSSLELGDSALYFCASSVVDTNTEAFFGQGTRLTVV.